The source of this T cell receptor beta chain is a study of CD4+ T cells in melanoma. Trimming removed 4 bases at V and 7 bases at J, with 11 bases between. The CDR3 is made up of 13 amino acids. CDR1 SQVTM and CDR2 ANQGSEA come from the germline V gene. Data came from immunoSEQ multiplex PCR; TCRdb stores just in-frame clones and leaves some out. The sample gives some 9,500 clones, approximately 68% of which show up once; roughly 15% is in the top ten. Source material: cells from a culture (not recorded whether cultured in vitro). V gene TRBV29-1 combines with J gene TRBJ1-6; D is perhaps TRBD1 (5 bases). This TCR was sampled from a human donor with melanoma. The CDR3 here is CSVGEGWNSPLHF. In nucleotides, the CDR3 is TGCAGCGTTGGTGAGGGGTGGAATTCACCCCTCCACTTT.